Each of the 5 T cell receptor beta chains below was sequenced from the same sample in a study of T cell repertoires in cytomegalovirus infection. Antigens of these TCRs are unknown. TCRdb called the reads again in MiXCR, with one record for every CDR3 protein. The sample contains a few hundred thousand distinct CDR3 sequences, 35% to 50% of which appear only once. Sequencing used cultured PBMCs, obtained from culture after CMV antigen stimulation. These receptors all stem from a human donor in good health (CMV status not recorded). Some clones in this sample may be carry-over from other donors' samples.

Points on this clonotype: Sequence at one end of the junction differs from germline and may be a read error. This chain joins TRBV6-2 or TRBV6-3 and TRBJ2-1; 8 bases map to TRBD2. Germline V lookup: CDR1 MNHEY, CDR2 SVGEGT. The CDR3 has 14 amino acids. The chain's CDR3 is CASSWGLVYNELFF. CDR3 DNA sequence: TGTGCCAGCAGTTGGGGACTAGTTTACAATGAGCTGTTCTTC.

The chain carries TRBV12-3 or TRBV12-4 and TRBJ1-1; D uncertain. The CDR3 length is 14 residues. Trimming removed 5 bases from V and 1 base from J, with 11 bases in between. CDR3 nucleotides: TGTGCCAGCAGTAGTGGACTGCCGAACACTGAAGCTTTCTTT. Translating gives CASSSGLPNTEAFF.

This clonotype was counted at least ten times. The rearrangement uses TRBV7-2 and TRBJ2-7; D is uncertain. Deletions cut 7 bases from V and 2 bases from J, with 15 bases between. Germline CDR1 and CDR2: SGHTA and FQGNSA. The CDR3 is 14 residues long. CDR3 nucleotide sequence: TGTGCCAGCACCCCTTTAGCTGACCCCTACGAGCAGTACTTC. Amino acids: CASTPLADPYEQYF. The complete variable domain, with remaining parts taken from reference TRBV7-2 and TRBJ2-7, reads GAGVSQSPSNKVTEKGKDVELRCDPISGHTALYWYRQSLGQGLEFLIYFQGNSAPDKSGLPSDRFSAERTGGSVSTLTIQRTQQEDSAVYLCASTPLADPYEQYFGPGTRLTVT.

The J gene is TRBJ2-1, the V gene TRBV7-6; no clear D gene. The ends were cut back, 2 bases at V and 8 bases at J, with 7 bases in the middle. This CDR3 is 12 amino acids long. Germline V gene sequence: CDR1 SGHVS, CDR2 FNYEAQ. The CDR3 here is CASSLSVDEQFF. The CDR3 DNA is TGTGCCAGCAGCTTATCTGTCGATGAGCAGTTCTTC.

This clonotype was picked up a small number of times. CDR3 DNA sequence: TGTGCCAGCAGCTTAGGGATAGCGGGGTTCTACGAGCAGTACTTC. Its translation: CASSLGIAGFYEQYF. The chain combines TRBV7-9 with TRBJ2-7; TRBD2 agrees at 8 bases. The CDR3 extends over 15 amino acids. The junction had 5 bases not matched to a gene; V was cut back by 1 base and J by 3 bases. CDR1 is SEHNR, CDR2 FQNEAQ, per germline (reference sequence).